Listed below are T cell receptor beta chains from one sample, sequenced in a study of T-cell reconstitution after alpha-beta-depleted transplantation in children. TCRdb re-called the PCR reads with MiXCR, one entry per CDR3 protein. The sample consists of over 200,000 distinct CDR3 sequences, roughly 18% of them appearing once. Sequenced material: PBMCs, mostly from graft donor cells, taken 360 days after TCRalphabeta/CD19-depleted stem cell transplant. All receptors come from a male patient aged 2-10 years who had a stem cell transplant for acute lymphoblastic leukemia, so the T cells may come from the graft donor. Each CDR3 is given with its conserved first and last residue. Fields, in order: CDR3 protein, CDR3 DNA, V gene, D gene, J gene, CDR3 length, clone size. A D gene is named only where the DNA matches it firmly. Expanded clones are given a class, and other clones once, few, many or no size at all.

CDR3: CASSGQGTSYEQYF; DNA: TGTGCCAGCAGCGGACAGGGGACCTCCTACGAGCAGTACTTC; V: TRBV12-3/TRBV12-4; D: TRBD1; J: TRBJ2-7; length: 14; size: NA
CDR3: CASSLTVLAGGPDTQYF; DNA: TGTGCCAGCAGTTTAACCGTACTAGCGGGGGGCCCAGATACGCAGTATTTT; V: TRBV27; D: TRBD2; J: TRBJ2-3; length: 17; size: few
CDR3: CASSQVDNRVNTEAFF; DNA: TGTGCCAGCAGCCAAGTTGACAACCGGGTGAACACTGAAGCTTTCTTT; V: TRBV3-1; D: NA; J: TRBJ1-1; length: 16; size: NA
CDR3: CAISEPTKRGGPGSYEQYF; DNA: TGTGCCATCAGTGAGCCGACTAAGCGGGGGGGCCCCGGCTCCTACGAGCAGTACTTC; V: TRBV10-3; D: TRBD2; J: TRBJ2-7; length: 19; size: few
CDR3: CASSPRLGTGANVLTF; DNA: TGTGCCAGCAGCCCCCGACTTGGGACCGGGGCCAACGTCCTGACTTTC; V: TRBV9; D: NA; J: TRBJ2-6; length: 16; size: few
CDR3: CAWSVGTGVDIQYF; DNA: TGTGCCTGGAGTGTAGGGACAGGGGTAGACATTCAGTACTTC; V: TRBV30; D: TRBD1; J: TRBJ2-4; length: 14; size: NA
CDR3: CASKKDKLYNEQFF; DNA: TGCGCCAGCAAGAAGGACAAGCTCTACAATGAGCAGTTCTTC; V: TRBV4-1; D: NA; J: TRBJ2-1; length: 14; size: NA
CDR3: CASSYEPIKTQYF; DNA: TGTGCCAGCAGTTACGAACCCATTAAGACCCAGTACTTC; V: TRBV6-2/TRBV6-3; D: NA; J: TRBJ2-5; length: 13; size: NA
CDR3: CASRNLANYGYTF; DNA: TGTGCCAGTAGGAACTTAGCTAACTATGGCTACACCTTC; V: TRBV19; D: NA; J: TRBJ1-2; length: 13; size: NA
CDR3: CASSHLIRSGYTF; DNA: TGTGCCAGCAGCCACCTTATAAGGAGTGGCTACACCTTC; V: TRBV14; D: NA; J: TRBJ1-2; length: 13; size: few
CDR3: CAICGDRAYNEQFF; DNA: TGTGCCATCTGTGGGGACAGGGCTTACAATGAGCAGTTCTTC; V: TRBV19; D: TRBD1; J: TRBJ2-1; length: 14; size: NA
CDR3: CSGSGGERTEAFF; DNA: TGCAGCGGATCAGGGGGCGAGAGGACTGAAGCTTTCTTT; V: TRBV29-1; D: TRBD1; J: TRBJ1-1; length: 13; size: few
CDR3: CASSNRTFGGVTPLHF; DNA: TGCGCCAGCAGCAACAGGACATTTGGGGGTGTGACACCCCTCCACTTT; V: TRBV5-1; D: NA; J: TRBJ1-6; length: 16; size: few
CDR3: CASVGGEQYF; DNA: TGTGCCAGCGTAGGCGGCGAGCAGTACTTC; V: TRBV6-1; D: NA; J: TRBJ2-7; length: 10; size: NA
CDR3: CASSTRDRVYEQYF; DNA: TGTGCCAGCAGCACCCGGGACAGGGTTTACGAGCAGTACTTC; V: TRBV7-2; D: TRBD1; J: TRBJ2-7; length: 14; size: few
CDR3: CASSQQADSTDTQYF; DNA: TGTGCCAGCAGCCAACAAGCTGACAGCACAGATACGCAGTATTTT; V: TRBV4-2; D: NA; J: TRBJ2-3; length: 15; size: NA
CDR3: CASSLGRADYGYTF; DNA: TGCGCCAGCAGCTTGGGCAGAGCGGACTATGGCTACACCTTC; V: TRBV5-1; D: NA; J: TRBJ1-2; length: 14; size: few
CDR3: CASSPPRAATDTQYF; DNA: TGTGCCAGCTCACCGCCAAGGGCCGCCACAGATACGCAGTATTTT; V: TRBV18; D: NA; J: TRBJ2-3; length: 15; size: NA
CDR3: CASTRPMNTEAFF; DNA: TGTGCCAGCACCAGGCCCATGAACACTGAAGCTTTCTTT; V: TRBV2; D: NA; J: TRBJ1-1; length: 13; size: NA
CDR3: CASTPGPGETQYF; DNA: TGTGCCAGCACGCCGGGTCCCGGGGAGACCCAGTACTTC; V: TRBV2; D: NA; J: TRBJ2-5; length: 13; size: few
CDR3: CASSQGLADTEGQYF; DNA: TGTGCCAGCAGCCAGGGACTAGCGGATACCGAAGGGCAGTATTTT; V: TRBV7-2; D: TRBD2; J: TRBJ2-3; length: 15; size: NA
CDR3: CASSEGSTEAFF; DNA: TGTGCCAGCAGTGAGGGGAGCACTGAAGCTTTCTTT; V: TRBV6-2/TRBV6-3; D: NA; J: TRBJ1-1; length: 12; size: NA
CDR3: CASSGEPGQVPEDEQFF; DNA: TGTGCCAGCAGTGGGGAACCAGGACAAGTACCAGAGGATGAGCAGTTCTTC; V: TRBV25-1; D: NA; J: TRBJ2-1; length: 17; size: few
CDR3: CASGLAGGDEQYF; DNA: TGTGCCAGCGGACTAGCGGGAGGTGACGAGCAGTACTTC; V: TRBV10-3; D: TRBD2; J: TRBJ2-7; length: 13; size: NA
CDR3: CATSRDLTGLNQPQHF; DNA: TGTGCCACCAGCAGAGATCTAACAGGGCTAAATCAGCCCCAGCATTTT; V: TRBV15; D: NA; J: TRBJ1-5; length: 16; size: NA
CDR3: CASSLSRGLTDTQYF; DNA: TGTGCCAGCAGTCTGTCAAGGGGATTAACAGATACGCAGTATTTT; V: TRBV27; D: NA; J: TRBJ2-3; length: 15; size: NA
CDR3: CASSLERGLARETQYF; DNA: TGTGCCAGCAGCTTAGAACGAGGACTAGCTCGAGAGACCCAGTACTTC; V: TRBV7-2; D: TRBD2; J: TRBJ2-5; length: 16; size: NA
CDR3: CSAPRLAGYQETQYF; DNA: TGCAGTGCTCCCAGACTAGCGGGCTATCAAGAGACCCAGTACTTC; V: TRBV20-1; D: TRBD2; J: TRBJ2-5; length: 15; size: many
CDR3: CASRALAGRTDTQYF; DNA: TGCGCCAGCAGGGCCCTAGCGGGACGCACAGATACGCAGTATTTT; V: TRBV10-2; D: TRBD2; J: TRBJ2-3; length: 15; size: NA
CDR3: CASSVTAEAIPYGYTF; DNA: TGCGCCAGCAGCGTTACGGCAGAAGCCATCCCCTATGGCTACACCTTC; V: TRBV5-1; D: NA; J: TRBJ1-2; length: 16; size: NA
CDR3: CASTSRSGANVLTF; DNA: TGCGCCAGCACCTCTCGGAGCGGGGCCAACGTCCTGACTTTC; V: TRBV5-1; D: NA; J: TRBJ2-6; length: 14; size: few
CDR3: CASSSTLAREKLFF; DNA: TGTGCCAGCAGCTCGACTCTCGCACGGGAAAAACTGTTTTTT; V: TRBV7-2; D: NA; J: TRBJ1-4; length: 14; size: NA
CDR3: CASSLAFEQLNIQYF; DNA: TGTGCCAGCAGCTTAGCGTTCGAACAGCTAAACATTCAGTACTTC; V: TRBV7-2; D: NA; J: TRBJ2-4; length: 15; size: NA
CDR3: CAWKWGDGEQFF; DNA: TGTGCCTGGAAATGGGGGGACGGTGAGCAGTTCTTC; V: TRBV30; D: NA; J: TRBJ2-1; length: 12; size: NA
CDR3: CASSGGQGISTGELFF; DNA: TGCGCCAGCAGCGGCGGACAGGGCATATCTACCGGGGAGCTGTTTTTT; V: TRBV5-1; D: TRBD1; J: TRBJ2-2; length: 16; size: few
CDR3: CASSLAQWTGSYNEQFF; DNA: TGTGCCAGCAGCTTAGCGCAATGGACAGGGAGTTACAATGAGCAGTTCTTC; V: TRBV7-2; D: TRBD1; J: TRBJ2-1; length: 17; size: few
CDR3: CATKRTGTGGETQYF; DNA: TGCGCCACCAAGAGGACAGGGACGGGGGGAGAGACCCAGTACTTC; V: TRBV5-1; D: NA; J: TRBJ2-5; length: 15; size: NA
CDR3: CASSPQLAGSSSYEQYF; DNA: TGTGCCAGCTCACCACAGTTAGCGGGTAGTAGCTCCTACGAGCAGTACTTC; V: TRBV18; D: TRBD2; J: TRBJ2-7; length: 17; size: NA
CDR3: CSVERATNEKLFF; DNA: TGCAGCGTTGAAAGGGCAACTAATGAAAAACTGTTTTTT; V: TRBV29-1; D: NA; J: TRBJ1-4; length: 13; size: NA
CDR3: CASIPGTGVADTQYF; DNA: TGTGCCAGCATTCCCGGGACAGGGGTAGCAGATACGCAGTATTTT; V: TRBV28; D: TRBD1; J: TRBJ2-3; length: 15; size: NA
CDR3: CASSFSRRTDTQYF; DNA: TGTGCCAGCAGTTTCAGTCGTCGCACAGATACGCAGTATTTT; V: TRBV12-3/TRBV12-4; D: NA; J: TRBJ2-3; length: 14; size: many
CDR3: CSVRTGGGGTQYF; DNA: TGCAGCGTGCGGACAGGGGGCGGGGGGACCCAGTACTTC; V: TRBV29-1; D: TRBD1; J: TRBJ2-5; length: 13; size: few
CDR3: CSVHVTHNEKLFF; DNA: TGCAGCGTACACGTAACCCATAATGAAAAACTGTTTTTT; V: TRBV29-1; D: NA; J: TRBJ1-4; length: 13; size: few
CDR3: CASSQDIPSQGALFF; DNA: TGTGCCAGCAGCCAAGATATTCCCTCGCAGGGGGCTCTGTTTTTT; V: TRBV3-1; D: TRBD1; J: TRBJ2-2; length: 15; size: NA
CDR3: CAISESSGQTNTEAFF; DNA: TGTGCCATCAGTGAGTCGTCGGGACAGACGAACACTGAAGCTTTCTTT; V: TRBV10-3; D: TRBD1; J: TRBJ1-1; length: 16; size: few
CDR3: CASSSQQGVYEQYF; DNA: TGTGCCAGCAGCTCCCAACAGGGGGTGTACGAGCAGTACTTC; V: TRBV7-9; D: TRBD1; J: TRBJ2-7; length: 14; size: NA
CDR3: CASNVITGGNYEQYF; DNA: TGCGCCAGCAATGTAATAACAGGGGGCAACTACGAGCAGTACTTC; V: TRBV5-1; D: TRBD1; J: TRBJ2-7; length: 15; size: few
CDR3: CASSLLGDEEQYF; DNA: TGTGCCAGCAGTTTATTGGGGGATGAAGAGCAGTACTTC; V: TRBV27; D: NA; J: TRBJ2-7; length: 13; size: few
CDR3: CASSLEQGTWAEQYF; DNA: TGTGCCAGCAGCTTAGAGCAGGGAACGTGGGCCGAGCAGTACTTC; V: TRBV7-6; D: NA; J: TRBJ2-7; length: 15; size: few
CDR3: CASSLEGARDQPQHF; DNA: TGTGCCAGCAGCTTAGAGGGGGCGAGGGATCAGCCCCAGCATTTT; V: TRBV7-2; D: TRBD1; J: TRBJ1-5; length: 15; size: many